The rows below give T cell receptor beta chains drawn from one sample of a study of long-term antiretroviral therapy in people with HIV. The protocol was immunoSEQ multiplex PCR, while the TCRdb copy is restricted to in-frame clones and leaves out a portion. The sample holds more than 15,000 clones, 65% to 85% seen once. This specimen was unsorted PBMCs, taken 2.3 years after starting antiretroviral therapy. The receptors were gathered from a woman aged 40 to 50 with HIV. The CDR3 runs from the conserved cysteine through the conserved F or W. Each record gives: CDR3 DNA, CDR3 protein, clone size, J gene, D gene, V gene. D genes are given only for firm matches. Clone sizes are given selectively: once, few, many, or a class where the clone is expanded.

DNA: TGTGCCAGCAGCCAAGGGGGCCTAAAGGAAAAACTGTTTTTT; CDR3: CASSQGGLKEKLFF; size: once; J: TRBJ1-4; D: NA; V: TRBV4-2
DNA: TGCGCCAGCAGTGAGTTCAGGGGTTATGGCTACACCTTC; CDR3: CASSEFRGYGYTF; size: few; J: TRBJ1-2; D: NA; V: TRBV10-1
DNA: TGTGCCAGCAGCCTCAGGGGGCCCACAGATACGCAGTATTTT; CDR3: CASSLRGPTDTQYF; size: NA; J: TRBJ2-3; D: TRBD1; V: TRBV28
DNA: TGTGCCAGCAGCGCAGGGGGCAACTCTGGAAACACCATATATTTT; CDR3: CASSAGGNSGNTIYF; size: NA; J: TRBJ1-3; D: TRBD1; V: TRBV11-2
DNA: TGTGCCAGCCAAAAAACGGGAGGGCCCTACAATGAGCAGTTCTTC; CDR3: CASQKTGGPYNEQFF; size: NA; J: TRBJ2-1; D: TRBD2; V: TRBV6-6
DNA: TGTGCCTGGGCTCATGCTGAAGCTTTCTTT; CDR3: CAWAHAEAFF; size: NA; J: TRBJ1-1; D: NA; V: TRBV30
DNA: TGTGCCAGTAGTCGGGCGGGAGCTCTCGAGCAGTACTTC; CDR3: CASSRAGALEQYF; size: NA; J: TRBJ2-7; D: TRBD2; V: TRBV19
DNA: TGTGCCAGCAGCAAACCCAGGGTTCCCTACGAGCAGTACTTC; CDR3: CASSKPRVPYEQYF; size: NA; J: TRBJ2-7; D: NA; V: TRBV21-1
DNA: TGTGCCAGCTCTCCGACAGGGGGCTCCGGGGCCAACGTCCTGACTTTC; CDR3: CASSPTGGSGANVLTF; size: NA; J: TRBJ2-6; D: TRBD1; V: TRBV18
DNA: TGCGCCAGCAGCCGCTCGTCCGGGGGCTATGGCTACACCTTC; CDR3: CASSRSSGGYGYTF; size: NA; J: TRBJ1-2; D: NA; V: TRBV4-3
DNA: TGTGCCAGCAGCCCCGGGACAGGAGCCTACGAGCAGTACTTC; CDR3: CASSPGTGAYEQYF; size: NA; J: TRBJ2-7; D: TRBD1; V: TRBV9
DNA: TGTGCCAGCAGCGTAACAGGGTACTACAATGAGCAGTTCTTC; CDR3: CASSVTGYYNEQFF; size: NA; J: TRBJ2-1; D: NA; V: TRBV9
DNA: TGTGCCAGCAGCCCAAAGACAGGGGCAAGGACAGATACGCAGTATTTT; CDR3: CASSPKTGARTDTQYF; size: NA; J: TRBJ2-3; D: TRBD1; V: TRBV7-8
DNA: TGTGCCAGCAGCTTATCGGGGGCGGAGGGGGAGACCCAGTACTTC; CDR3: CASSLSGAEGETQYF; size: NA; J: TRBJ2-5; D: NA; V: TRBV7-2
DNA: TGTGCTAGTGGTTTGGGGGGGTATCGGACCTATGGCTACACCTTC; CDR3: CASGLGGYRTYGYTF; size: once; J: TRBJ1-2; D: NA; V: TRBV12-5
DNA: TGCGCCAGCAGCTTGGATATCGGGCAGTTCCCTGGCTACACCTTC; CDR3: CASSLDIGQFPGYTF; size: NA; J: TRBJ1-2; D: NA; V: TRBV5-1
DNA: TGTGCCAGCAGCTTACGCAGGGGCGCCTATGGCTACACCTTC; CDR3: CASSLRRGAYGYTF; size: NA; J: TRBJ1-2; D: NA; V: TRBV7-2
DNA: TGTGCCATCAGTCAGGGGGCGAGGGGCTACACCTTC; CDR3: CAISQGARGYTF; size: few; J: TRBJ1-2; D: TRBD1; V: TRBV10-3
DNA: TGTGCCAGCACCCCCCGACAGGGCTGGAACACTGAAGCTTTCTTT; CDR3: CASTPRQGWNTEAFF; size: once; J: TRBJ1-1; D: TRBD1; V: TRBV27
DNA: TGCGCCAGCAGTGCCGCAACTAACTATGGCTACACCTTC; CDR3: CASSAATNYGYTF; size: NA; J: TRBJ1-2; D: NA; V: TRBV10-1